This TCR beta chain came from a study of metastatic and nonmetastatic thyroid tumors. Study details: Repertoires were compared across blood and tumor or nodule tissue from malignant and benign thyroid patients.

Study-level points and caveats: Reports indicated that malignant thyroid tumors showed significantly higher TCR beta diversity than benign nodules did, in blood and tumor.

Germline assignment: CDR1 LNHNV and CDR2 YYDKDF (reference sequence). The V gene end was trimmed by 4 bases and the J gene end by 5 bases; junction bases not matched to a gene: 4. This CDR3 region has 13 residues. Every patient was untreated before thyroid surgery. This clone came up a few times. Its target is unknown. In the original analysis: A papillary thyroid cancer distant-metastasis classifier was built from CDR3 differences across clinicopathological groups. Using MiXCR, TCRdb reanalyzed the PCR reads. In this record, the V and J calls reflect TCRdb's handling and not the investigators' own analysis. Here the sample spans fewer than 35,000 clones, around 30% being singletons.

Sequences were obtained from blood. The chain combines TRBV15 with TRBJ1-1; 7 bases agree with TRBD1. This TCR derives from a female donor with papillary thyroid cancer or a benign thyroid nodule (not recorded which). Some clones in this sample may be carry-over from other donors' samples. In DNA, the CDR3 is TGTGCCACCAGCATAGACAGGGATACTGAAGCTTTCTTT. Protein: CATSIDRDTEAFF. Looking up the rest from reference TRBV15 and TRBJ1-1 gives the full variable domain: DAMVIQNPRYQVTQFGKPVTLSCSQTLNHNVMYWYQQKSSQAPKLLFHYYDKDFNNEADTPDNFQSRRPNTSFCFLDIRSPGLGDTAMYLCATSIDRDTEAFFGQGTRLTVV.